The 9 T cell receptor beta chains below come from one sample, sequenced in a study of T-cell reconstitution after alpha-beta-depleted transplantation in children. Unique molecular identifiers were used to barcode this TCRbeta library. TCRdb reprocessed the PCR reads via MiXCR and lists one record per CDR3 protein. The table records hundreds of thousands of distinct CDR3 sequences, around 13% of them present only once. The sample was PBMCs, taken before TCRalphabeta/CD19-depleted stem cell transplant. The origin of the receptors is a girl aged 2 to 9 with congenital amegakaryocytic thrombocytopenia, due to receive a stem cell transplant.

Only a few counts were recorded for this clonotype. The V gene is TRBV5-1, the J gene TRBJ2-7; 9 nucleotides match TRBD1. Germline CDR1 and CDR2: SGHRS and YFSETQ. V trimming: 3 bases; J trimming: 5 bases; junction bases outside the gene matches: 3. CDR3 length: 13 residues. The CDR3 nucleotides are TGCGCCAGCAGCTGGGACAGGGCTAACGAGCAGTACTTC. Translation gives CASSWDRANEQYF.

The table lists this clonotype with a few counts. CDR3 sequence reads: CASSRGTETQYF. CDR3 bases: TGTGCCAGCAGCAGGGGAACGGAGACCCAGTACTTC. This chain joins TRBV6-5 and TRBJ2-5, with D possibly TRBD1 on 6 matching bases. The CDR3 consists of 12 residues. CDR1 and CDR2 (germline): MNHEY, SVGAGI. V lost 6 bases and J lost 5, with 10 bases in between.

This chain links TRBV6-5 with TRBJ2-2, with D perhaps matching TRBD2 (6 bases). Per the germline V gene, CDR1 is MNHEY and CDR2 is SVGAGI. Trimming cost V 4 bases and J 4 bases, with 16 bases left between them. The CDR3 has 16 residues. The CDR3 is CASSSAATRTTGELFF. CDR3 sequence (DNA): TGTGCCAGCAGTTCCGCCGCGACTAGGACCACCGGGGAGCTGTTTTTT.

The sample holds a few counts of this clonotype. This chain joins TRBV19 and TRBJ2-1, with 13 positions matching TRBD2. From germline, CDR1 is LNHDA and CDR2 SQIVND (reference sequence). Trimming at V came to 6 bases and at J to 8 bases, leaving 7 bases not matched to a gene. This CDR3 is 15 amino acids long. CDR3 loop: CASSNGLAGEYEQFF. CDR3 DNA sequence: TGTGCCAGTAGCAACGGACTAGCGGGAGAATATGAGCAGTTCTTC.

This clonotype has only a few counts. The rearrangement joins TRBV29-1 to TRBJ2-1; the D call may be TRBD1 or TRBD2 (7 bases each). V was pared by 7 bases and J by 9 bases, with 19 bases between. The CDR3 runs 13 residues. Germline V gene data show CDR1 as SQVTM and CDR2 as ANQGSEA. The CDR3 DNA follows: TGCAGCGCCGATCAGGGGGGGGGAGGTGAGCAGTTCTTC. Translated, it gives CSADQGGGGEQFF.

This clonotype was seen more than once but under ten times. An end of the junction differs from the germline gene, which may be a read error. The genes are TRBV20-1 and TRBJ2-3; 15 bases are shared with TRBD2. This CDR3 has 21 amino acids. Looked up from germline, CDR1 is DFQATT and CDR2 is SNEGSKA (reference sequence). CDR3 sequence: CSAREPPGLAGGHYITHTQYF. CDR3 DNA sequence: TGCAGTGCAAGGGAACCTCCGGGACTAGCGGGAGGCCACTACATCACACATACGCAGTATTTT.

The chain recombines TRBV3-1 with TRBJ2-7; 11 bases line up with TRBD2. V lost 0 bases, J lost 3 bases, and 1 base stayed unmatched. This CDR3 is 15 amino acids long. CDR1 is LGHDT, CDR2 YNNKEL, per germline (reference sequence). CDR3 sequence: CASSQDGTSGYEQYF. CDR3 DNA sequence: TGTGCCAGCAGCCAAGACGGGACTAGCGGCTACGAGCAGTACTTC.

Ten or more counts support this clonotype. This chain links TRBV20-1 with TRBJ2-7, with D tentatively TRBD1 or TRBD2 (5 bases each). From germline, CDR1 is DFQATT and CDR2 SNEGSKA (reference sequence). Trimming removed 3 bases from V and 7 bases from J, with 22 bases in between. The CDR3 extends over 15 amino acids. The chain's CDR3 is CSASRQGPPPREQYF. CDR3 bases: TGCAGTGCTAGTCGGCAGGGACCCCCCCCAAGGGAGCAGTACTTC.

This clonotype was seen repeatedly, ten times or more. V and J are TRBV7-2 and TRBJ2-1; 7 bases agree with TRBD1. CDR1 and CDR2 from the germline V gene are SGHTA and FQGNSA. This CDR3 contains 14 residues. V gave up 5 bases and J gave up 9 bases; unmatched junction bases: 10. The CDR3 reads CASSVQQGLGEQFF. As DNA, the CDR3 is TGTGCCAGCAGCGTCCAACAGGGGCTTGGTGAGCAGTTCTTC.